This is a list of T cell receptor beta chains from one sample in a study of radiotherapy plus CTLA-4 blockade in lung cancer. This table comes from immunoSEQ multiplex PCR, and its TCRdb copy is limited to in-frame clones, with some not included. The table lists 80,000 to 95,000 clones, roughly 80% of them singletons. The sample was peripheral blood, taken from a patient treated with radiotherapy plus ipilimumab. These receptors were obtained from a human donor with non-small cell lung cancer that progressed on radiotherapy plus ipilimumab. Both conserved end residues are part of each CDR3. D genes are given only for firm matches. Size values are once, few and many counts, or a class for expanded clones, and some rows have none.

d_call	v_call	j_call	clone_size	cdr3_nt	cdr3_aa
NA	TRBV5-1	TRBJ1-1	once	TGCGCCAGCAGCTTGGAACAGAAGAACACTGAAGCTTTCTTT	CASSLEQKNTEAFF
TRBD1	TRBV19	TRBJ2-1	NA	TGTGCCAGTAGTCGGACAGGGCTAAATGAGCAGTTCTTC	CASSRTGLNEQFF
NA	TRBV5-1	TRBJ2-1	NA	TGCGCCAGCACCCTGGACGGGGGCGATGAGCAGTTCTTC	CASTLDGGDEQFF
NA	TRBV11-2	TRBJ2-2	once	TGTGCCAGCAGGCTAGTTTCCGGGGAGCTGTTTTTT	CASRLVSGELFF
NA	TRBV4-1	TRBJ1-1	few	TGCGCCAGCAGCCAAGCAACTGAAGCTTTCTTT	CASSQATEAFF
TRBD2	TRBV28	TRBJ2-1	NA	TGTGCCAGCAGCCGACCGTTGGGGGGGAGCTCCTACAATGAGCAGTTCTTC	CASSRPLGGSSYNEQFF
NA	TRBV10-3	TRBJ1-4	NA	TGTGCCATCAGTGTCGGGGGCGAAAGACTGTTTTTT	CAISVGGERLFF
NA	TRBV18	TRBJ2-5	NA	TGTGCCAGCTCACCGAGAGAGGGGTCCCAGTACTTC	CASSPREGSQYF
NA	TRBV30	TRBJ1-3	NA	TGTGCCTGGATCAGTGATGGAAACACCATATATTTT	CAWISDGNTIYF
NA	TRBV28	TRBJ1-4	NA	TGTGCCAGCAGTTTTCTTACAGGGAGAGAAAAACTGTTTTTT	CASSFLTGREKLFF
TRBD1	TRBV9	TRBJ1-5	NA	TGTGCCAGCAGCGACGGGACAGGGGGTCAGCCCCAGCATTTT	CASSDGTGGQPQHF
NA	TRBV5-1	TRBJ2-3	once	TGCGCCAGCAGCTCCGCGACTTCAGATACGCAGTATTTT	CASSSATSDTQYF
NA	TRBV5-4	TRBJ2-5	NA	TGTGCCAGCAGCCCTCTACGGGGGGCGATTCAAGAGACCCAGTACTTC	CASSPLRGAIQETQYF
NA	TRBV6-1	TRBJ2-3	NA	TGTGCCAGCAGCTCACAGATTGCAGATACGCAGTATTTT	CASSSQIADTQYF
TRBD2	TRBV5-6	TRBJ2-4	NA	TGTGCCAGCAGCTTGAACGGGGGGGACATTCAGTACTTC	CASSLNGGDIQYF
NA	TRBV28	TRBJ1-1	NA	TGTGCCAGCACCCCTGATTGGGGGACTGAAGCTTTCTTT	CASTPDWGTEAFF
NA	TRBV6-5	TRBJ2-1	NA	TGTGCCAGCAGTCCCCCTGCGAGCTCCTACAATGAGCAGTTCTTC	CASSPPASSYNEQFF
NA	TRBV2	TRBJ1-5	NA	TGTGCCAGCAGTGTAGGAAACGATCAGCCCCAGCATTTT	CASSVGNDQPQHF
NA	TRBV5-4	TRBJ1-2	NA	TGTGCCAGCAGCGGGACGGATGGCTACACCTTC	CASSGTDGYTF
TRBD2	TRBV2	TRBJ2-2	NA	TGTGCCAGCAAGAGCGGGAAGGCTGCCGGGGAGCTGTTTTTT	CASKSGKAAGELFF
NA	TRBV7-6	TRBJ2-1	NA	TGTGCCAGCAGCTCACTCAACAATGAGCAGTTCTTC	CASSSLNNEQFF
TRBD2	TRBV4-1	TRBJ2-5	once	TGCGCCAGCAGCCAAGGGACTAGCGGGAGGGAGACCCAGTACTTC	CASSQGTSGRETQYF
TRBD1	TRBV9	TRBJ2-7	NA	TGTGCCAGCAGCGTAGCTTGGGGACAGGGTTACGAGCAGTACTTC	CASSVAWGQGYEQYF
TRBD1	TRBV28	TRBJ1-4	NA	TGTGCCAGCAGTTTATGGAGGGACAGGGGAAAAACAACTAATGAAAAACTGTTTTTT	CASSLWRDRGKTTNEKLFF
NA	TRBV6-5	TRBJ1-2	NA	TGTGCCAGCAGCTATGATAGGGGTGGCTACACCTTC	CASSYDRGGYTF
NA	TRBV27	TRBJ2-1	NA	TGTGCCAGCACTCTGACATCGACTTACAATGAGCAGTTCTTC	CASTLTSTYNEQFF
TRBD1	TRBV19	TRBJ2-1	many	TGTGCCAGTACCGAAGAAGGACAGGGGGCGCCCAATGAGCAGTTCTTC	CASTEEGQGAPNEQFF
NA	TRBV30	TRBJ1-1	NA	TGTGCCTGGAATCCCTTCTCCCCTGAAGCTTTCTTT	CAWNPFSPEAFF
NA	TRBV30	TRBJ2-3	NA	TGTGCCTGGATGCAGGCTCCCCCAGATACGCAGTATTTT	CAWMQAPPDTQYF
NA	TRBV6-6	TRBJ1-5	NA	TGTGCCAGCAGTTATAAGGATCAGCCCCAGCATTTT	CASSYKDQPQHF
TRBD2	TRBV7-3	TRBJ2-1	NA	TGTGCCAGCAGCCCGGAAGCTAGCGGGAGCTCCTACAATGAGCAGTTCTTC	CASSPEASGSSYNEQFF
NA	TRBV10-3	TRBJ1-1	NA	TGTGCCATCAGTGACCCGAGAGGGGGAAGAGGCACTGAAGCTTTCTTT	CAISDPRGGRGTEAFF
TRBD2	TRBV11-3	TRBJ2-1	NA	TGTGCCAGCAGCTTAGATTGGGGAGGGAGCTCCTACAATGAGCAGTTCTTC	CASSLDWGGSSYNEQFF
TRBD2	TRBV11-2	TRBJ2-1	NA	TGTGCCAGCAGCTCCGATAGGACTAGCGGAGGTGAGCAGTTCTTC	CASSSDRTSGGEQFF
TRBD1	TRBV6-9	TRBJ1-2	once	TGTGCCAGCAGGTTGGGACAGACTCGACAATATGGCTACACCTTC	CASRLGQTRQYGYTF
NA	TRBV5-4	TRBJ2-3	NA	TGTGCCAGCAGCTTGACCCAGGGCTCAGATACGCAGTATTTT	CASSLTQGSDTQYF